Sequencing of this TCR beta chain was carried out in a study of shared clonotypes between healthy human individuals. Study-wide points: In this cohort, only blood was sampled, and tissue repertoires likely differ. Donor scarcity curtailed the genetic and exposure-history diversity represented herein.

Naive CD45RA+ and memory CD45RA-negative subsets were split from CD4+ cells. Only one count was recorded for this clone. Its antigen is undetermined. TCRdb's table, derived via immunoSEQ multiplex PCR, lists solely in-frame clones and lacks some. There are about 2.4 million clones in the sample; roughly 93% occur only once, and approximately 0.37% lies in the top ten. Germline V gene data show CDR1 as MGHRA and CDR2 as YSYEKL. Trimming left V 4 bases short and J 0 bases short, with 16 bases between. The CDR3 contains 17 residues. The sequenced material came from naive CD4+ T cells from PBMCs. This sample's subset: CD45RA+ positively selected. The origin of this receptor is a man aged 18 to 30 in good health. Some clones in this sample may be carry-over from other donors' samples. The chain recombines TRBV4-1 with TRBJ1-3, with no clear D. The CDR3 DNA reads TGCGCCAGCAGCCCCTTCGGAGCGGGAAGCTCTGGAAACACCATATATTTT. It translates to CASSPFGAGSSGNTIYF.